Following are 9 T cell receptor beta chains from one sample sequenced in a study of blood T cells in healthy people across ages (dated by TCRdb to between 2015 and 2016). Library method: 5' RACE. The sequencer was an Illumina HiSeq 2500. The second PCR ran for about 7 to 11 cycles and used a J-beta primer mix along with a sample-barcoded 5' primer. TCRdb reran the public reads through fastp at Q25 and MiXCR, keeping productive beta chains. Here each entry gathers all rows of one CDR3 protein and keeps the most common genes and DNA. The sample table records 550,000 to 650,000 distinct CDR3 sequences; about 30% of these occur just once. Around a sixth of the sample rests with the top ten. Input material: blood. The origin of the receptors is a woman older than 75 in good health.

CDR3 bases: TGTGCCTGGGGAGAGGGTGAAAAACTGTTTTTT. It yields the protein CAWGEGEKLFF. The chain links TRBV30 to TRBJ1-4; D is uncertain. The CDR3 runs to 11 residues. Trimming pared 5 bases from V and 7 bases from J, leaving 8 bases between. Germline CDR1 GTSNPN, CDR2 SVGIG (reference sequence).

This clonotype was observed at least ten times. The chain couples TRBV20-1 to TRBJ2-6; TRBD1 matches 8 bases. Per germline, CDR1 DFQATT and CDR2 SNEGSKA (reference sequence). The CDR3 length is 15 residues. V was clipped by 3 bases and J by 2 bases; unmatched bases: 3. This CDR3 is CSARTQGAGANVLTF. CDR3 in DNA: TGCAGTGCTAGGACACAGGGGGCTGGGGCCAACGTCCTGACTTTC.

This clonotype was picked up a small number of times. The chain is built from TRBV20-1 and TRBJ2-1; D is unresolved. V was shortened by 6 bases and J by 8 bases, with 11 bases between the two germline ends. CDR1 is DFQATT and CDR2 is SNEGSKA in the germline V gene (reference sequence). The length of the CDR3 is 11 residues. The CDR3 is CSARSRDEQFF. The CDR3 DNA reads TGCAGTGCCAGATCTCGCGATGAGCAGTTCTTC.

This clonotype has only a few counts. A single base separates this from a much larger clone, so it may be a read error. This sequence joins TRBV20-1 and TRBJ1-1; the D is unclear. The CDR3 contains 12 residues. Germline V gene lookup returns CDR1 DFQATT and CDR2 SNEGSKA (reference sequence). This chain's CDR3 is CRAREGETEAFF. In DNA form, the CDR3 reads TGCAGGGCTAGAGAAGGTGAGACTGAAGCTTTCTTT.

This clonotype turned up a few times. The rearrangement joins TRBV5-6 to TRBJ1-5; TRBD1 agrees at 7 bases. This CDR3 region has 16 residues. Germline V CDR1 and CDR2: SGHDT, YYEEEE. Trimming cost V 4 bases and J 3 bases; bases outside gene matches: 10. CDR3 region: CASSHWSRGFNQPQHF. CDR3 bases: TGTGCCAGCAGCCATTGGAGCAGGGGGTTCAATCAGCCCCAGCATTTT. The full variable domain, rest sourced from reference TRBV5-6 and TRBJ1-5, is DAGVTQSPTHLIKTRGQQVTLRCSPKSGHDTVSWYQQALGQGPQFIFQYYEEEERQRGNFPDRFSGHQFPNYSSELNVNALLLGDSALYLCASSHWSRGFNQPQHFGDGTRLSIL.

This clonotype has just a few counts. A much bigger clone sits one base away, suggesting this may be a read error. The J gene is TRBJ2-1, the V gene TRBV7-3; D gene uncertain. The DNA end is more similar to TRBJ2-7, so the J call may be wrong. The CDR3 contains 16 residues. Germline V gene lookup returns CDR1 SGHTA and CDR2 FQGTGA. CDR3 sequence reads: CASSLTRRVSYNEQYF. CDR3 coding DNA: TGTGCCAGCAGCCTAACACGTCGGGTCTCCTACAATGAGCAGTACTTC.

This rearrangement joins TRBV5-1 to TRBJ1-1, with 7 bases matching TRBD1. The V gene end was trimmed by 4 bases and the J gene end by 4 bases; junction bases not matched to a gene: 10. Germline V gene sequence: CDR1 SGHRS, CDR2 YFSETQ. CDR3 size: 15 residues. Written as DNA, the CDR3 is TGCGCCAGCAGCGGAACACAGGGGCCCAGCACTGAAGCTTTCTTT. Protein product: CASSGTQGPSTEAFF.

The table lists this clonotype with many counts. The CDR3 nucleotides read TGTGCCAGCAGTTCCAGCCCGCGGGCAGGGAGGCACCTAGCCAAAAACATTCAGTACTTC. This codes for CASSSSPRAGRHLAKNIQYF. The chain has TRBV28 and TRBJ2-4; TRBD2 is a possible D gene (6 bases). CDR1 and CDR2 from the germline V gene are MDHEN and SYDVKM. Trimming pared 4 bases from V and 0 bases from J, leaving 25 bases between. This CDR3 has 20 residues.

V gene TRBV30 combines with J gene TRBJ1-2; 11 positions agree with TRBD1. Trimming took 2 bases from V and 2 from J; bases not matched to a gene: 1. The length of the CDR3 is 14 residues. CDR1 is GTSNPN and CDR2 is SVGIG in the germline V gene (reference sequence). CDR3 DNA sequence: TGTGCCTGGAGTAGGACAGGGGGCAACTATGGCTACACCTTC. It encodes CAWSRTGGNYGYTF.